Below are 22 T cell receptor beta chains sequenced from a single sample in a study of T cells in women clearing cervical HPV infection. TCRdb keeps only in-frame clones here, not all; method: immunoSEQ multiplex PCR. The sample has roughly 42,000 clones. Sequencing was performed on blood buffy coat. These receptors came from a woman aged 18 to 69 with a cervical HPV16 infection that either progressed to CIN3+ or cleared (not recorded which).

Turning to this clone: The read falls 3 residues short of the CDR3 end, and the missing part is taken from the germline J gene. The chain couples TRBV18 to TRBJ2-5, with 8 nucleotides matching TRBD2. This CDR3 contains 18 residues. Trimming removed 2 bases from V and 0 bases from J; junction bases left unmatched: 11. Looked up from germline, CDR1 is KGHSH and CDR2 is LQKENI. Partial CDR3 DNA: TGTGCCAGCTCACCATCAATACTAGCGGAGAAGTACCAAGAGACC. Amino acids: CASSPSILAEKYQET. The whole CDR3 region reads CASSPSILAEKYQETQYF.

Of note for this clone: The read terminates 3 residues before the CDR3 end, so the remaining end is supplied by the germline J gene. The V call is TRBV18, the J call TRBJ2-5; 9 nucleotides align to TRBD1. V shed 5 bases and J 5 bases; nucleotides not matched to a gene: 9. CDR1 is KGHSH, CDR2 LQKENI, per germline. CDR3 length: 15 residues. The CDR3 protein is CASSSEDRGAETQYF. CDR3 bases read: TGTGCCAGCTCATCGGAGGACAGGGGTGCCGAGACC.

For this clone: The CDR3 end lies 3 residues beyond the end of the read and is filled in from the germline J gene. This chain uses TRBV11-2 with TRBJ1-5; a weak D match, TRBD1 (6 bases). V was cut by 0 bases and J by 9 bases, with 9 bases left in between. The CDR3 runs 13 residues. Germline lookup yields CDR1 SGHAT and CDR2 FQNNGV. The covered CDR3 bases are TGTGCCAGCAGCTTAGATAGGGGGGGGCCC. Its protein product is CASSLDRGGP. The whole CDR3 protein reads CASSLDRGGPQHF.

Remarks on this clone: The read ends 3 residues shy of where the CDR3 ends; the end is completed using the germline J gene. This chain connects TRBV20-1 to TRBJ2-1; D remains unclear. The CDR3 contains 11 residues. Trimming took 3 bases from V and 5 from J, leaving 5 bases between them. Germline lookup yields CDR1 DFQATT and CDR2 SNEGSKA (reference sequence). CDR3 region: CSASRDNEQFF. CDR3 bases read: TGCAGTGCTAGTCGGGACAATGAG.

As regards this clone: Read coverage stops 3 residues before the CDR3 terminus; the germline J gene supplies the remainder. V is TRBV7-2 and J is TRBJ1-2, with 7 bases that match TRBD1. After removal of 6 bases from V and 3 bases from J, the junction contained 7 bases not matched to a gene. The length of the CDR3 is 14 residues. CDR1 is SGHTA, CDR2 FQGNSA, per germline. The covered CDR3 bases are TGTGCCAGCAGGAGACAGGGCTTCGACTATGGC. Amino acids: CASRRQGFDYG. The CDR3 in full is CASRRQGFDYGYTF. Complete variable domain (other parts from reference TRBV7-2 and TRBJ1-2): GAGVSQSPSNKVTEKGKDVELRCDPISGHTALYWYRQSLGQGLEFLIYFQGNSAPDKSGLPSDRFSAERTGGSVSTLTIQRTQQEDSAVYLCASRRQGFDYGYTFGSGTRLTVV.

Worth noting for this clone: The sequenced fragment ends 3 residues before the CDR3 boundary, so the rest is inferred from the germline J gene. The rearrangement joins TRBV20-1 to TRBJ1-1, with unresolved D. This CDR3 is 14 amino acids long. Germline V CDR1 and CDR2: DFQATT, SNEGSKA (reference sequence). V was trimmed by 1 base and J by 2 bases, leaving 11 bases between them. The covered CDR3 bases are TGCAGTGCTAGAGTTCGGGTTTTTAACACTGAA. Its protein product is CSARVRVFNTE. The full-length CDR3 reads as CSARVRVFNTEAFF.

In the case of this clone: The CDR3 goes on 3 residues after the read ends, and that part is filled in from the germline J gene. This sequence joins TRBV29-1 and TRBJ2-3; 9 nucleotides align to TRBD2. There are 13 residues in the CDR3. Germline-derived CDR1 and CDR2 are SQVTM and ANQGSEA. The CDR3 loop reads CSGQTSGEETQYF. The DNA read from the CDR3 is TGCAGCGGACAGACTAGCGGCGAAGAGACG.

In regard to this clone: The read ends 3 residues before the CDR3 terminus; that terminus is restored from the germline J gene. Other DNA sequences in this specimen translate into the identical CDR3. V gene TRBV30 combines with J gene TRBJ2-3; 11 bases line up with TRBD2. CDR3 length equals 15 residues. From germline, CDR1 is GTSNPN and CDR2 SVGIG (reference sequence). The sequenced part of the CDR3 DNA is TGTGCCTGGAGTTCCAAGGGATTAGCGGGGGGGACG. Translating gives CAWSSKGLAGGT. The CDR3 in its entirety is CAWSSKGLAGGTQYF.

Regarding this clone: The sequenced fragment ends 3 residues before the CDR3 boundary, so the rest is inferred from the germline J gene. The chain has TRBV5-4 and TRBJ1-2; 7 bases fit TRBD1. CDR1 is SGHNT, CDR2 YYREEE, per germline (reference sequence). The CDR3 extends over 14 amino acids. The J segment lost 4 bases and the V segment lost 9 bases, leaving 12 bases of the junction unmatched. The part of the CDR3 DNA that was read is TGTGCCACCAAGGCAGGGGGAGGAGGCTATGGC. Protein sequence: CATKAGGGGYG. The CDR3 in full is CATKAGGGGYGYTF.

Remarks on this clone: Read data end 3 residues before the CDR3 end; the end is taken from the germline J gene. This chain joins TRBV18 and TRBJ1-1; perhaps TRBD1 as D (5 bases). V was pared by 3 bases and J by 1 base, with 15 bases between. The CDR3 has 16 amino acids. CDR1 is KGHSH, CDR2 LQKENI, per germline. The CDR3 spells CASSPSETASNTEAFF. The part of the CDR3 DNA that was read is TGTGCCAGCTCACCCTCTGAGACAGCCTCGAACACTGAA.

For this clone: The read ends 3 residues early relative to the CDR3; the germline J gene fills the gap. The V gene is TRBV30, the J gene TRBJ1-1; possibly TRBD1 for D (5 bases). Germline lookup yields CDR1 GTSNPN and CDR2 SVGIG (reference sequence). The CDR3 is 16 amino acids. The sequenced CDR3 bases are TGTGCCTGGATTTCGGGACTAGAGCCCCTATACAATGAG. This translates into CAWISGLEPLYNE. The full CDR3 is CAWISGLEPLYNEAFF.

A word on this clone: The read comes to an end 3 residues before the CDR3 does, leaving the germline J gene to fill in the end. The gene calls are TRBV12-3 or TRBV12-4 and TRBJ2-3, with D perhaps matching TRBD1 or TRBD2 (5 bases each). This CDR3 has 15 amino acids. The DNA read from the CDR3 is TGTGCCAGCAGTTTTGTCAGGGAACGATGGGAGACG. As protein: CASSFVRERWET. The complete CDR3 reads CASSFVRERWETQYF.

Note on this clone: From the germline J gene comes the end of the CDR3, since the read stops 3 residues before it. This chain links TRBV28 with TRBJ1-1; 10 bases are a match to TRBD1. CDR1 MDHEN and CDR2 SYDVKM come from the germline V gene. V lost 5 bases and J lost 3; bases outside the gene matches: 6. The CDR3 contains 15 residues. The CDR3 bases that were read are TGTGCCAGCAGTCCGGGGGACAGGGGACACACTGAA. As protein: CASSPGDRGHTE. Given in full, the CDR3 is CASSPGDRGHTEAFF.

As to this clone: The CDR3 end falls 3 residues outside the read, so it is completed with the germline J gene. This rearrangement joins TRBV7-7 to TRBJ2-7; D perhaps matches TRBD1 (6 bases). V shed 5 bases and J shed 4 bases, with 12 bases lying between them. The CDR3 is made up of 13 amino acids. Germline assignment: CDR1 SSHAT and CDR2 FNYEAQ (reference sequence). Partial CDR3 DNA: TGTGCCAGCAGCCGACTTACAGGGTACGAG. It translates to CASSRLTGYE. The full CDR3 is CASSRLTGYEQYF.

On this clone itself: From the germline J gene comes the end of the CDR3, since the read stops 3 residues before it. V gene TRBV20-1 combines with J gene TRBJ1-2; D perhaps matches TRBD1 (6 bases). From germline, CDR1 is DFQATT and CDR2 SNEGSKA (reference sequence). This CDR3 spans 12 amino acids. The CDR3 sequence is CSAKHGTLGYTF. The covered CDR3 bases are TGCAGTGCCAAACACGGGACATTAGGC.

Worth noting for this clone: The read finishes 3 residues shy of the CDR3 end, and the germline J gene is used to complete it. The rearrangement links TRBV6-1 to TRBJ2-3; 7 bases agree with TRBD2. The CDR3 has 15 residues. The ends lost 4 bases at V and 1 base at J; junction bases unmatched: 5. The germline V gene has CDR1 MNHNS and CDR2 SASEGT. The DNA read from the CDR3 is TGTGCCAGCAGTGCCCTTACTAGCGGCACAGATACG. Protein: CASSALTSGTDT. The CDR3 as a whole reads CASSALTSGTDTQYF.

The CDR3 here is CASSLAGAYNEQFF. The sequenced part of the CDR3 DNA is TGTGCCAGCAGCCTAGCGGGAGCTTACAATGAG. The V gene is TRBV2, the J gene TRBJ2-1, with 10 bases fitting TRBD2. The CDR3 end falls 3 residues outside the read, so it is completed with the germline J gene. The CDR3 length is 14 residues. Germline V lookup: CDR1 SNHLY, CDR2 FYNNEI. V was clipped by 6 bases and J by 4 bases; unmatched bases: 3.

On this clone: The missing CDR3 end, 3 residues past where the read stops, is filled in from the germline J gene. V usage is TRBV5-1 and J usage is TRBJ2-2; 7 bases fit TRBD1. CDR1 SGHRS and CDR2 YFSETQ come from the germline V gene. This CDR3 is 17 amino acids long. The DNA read from the CDR3 is TGCGCCAGCAGCTTTGAGGGGGCTCTTACTGGGGCCAACGTG. Its translation: CASSFEGALTGANV. The CDR3, in full, reads CASSFEGALTGANVLFF. The whole variable domain, remainder taken from reference TRBV5-1 and TRBJ2-2, is KAGVTQTPRYLIKTRGQQVTLSCSPISGHRSVSWYQQTPGQGLQFLFEYFSETQRNKGNFPGRFSGRQFSNSRSEMNVSTLELGDSALYLCASSFEGALTGANVLFFGEGSRLTVL.

The CDR3 region is CASSELNEQFF. CDR3 bases read: TGTGCCAGCAGTGAATTAAATGAG. The chain is built from TRBV6-1 and TRBJ2-1; D not certain. Read sequence stops 3 residues before the CDR3 end, and the germline J gene provides the missing end. The CDR3 has 11 amino acids. CDR1 and CDR2 from the germline V gene are MNHNS and SASEGT. Trimming left V 2 bases short and J 7 bases short, with 3 bases between.

In the case of this clone: The CDR3 end lies 3 residues beyond the end of the read and is filled in from the germline J gene. This chain uses TRBV30 with TRBJ2-2; tentative D call: TRBD1 (7 bases). From germline, CDR1 is GTSNPN and CDR2 SVGIG (reference sequence). The CDR3 is made up of 12 amino acids. Partial CDR3 DNA: TGTGCCTGGCAGGGGGGAGGTGAAAAG. Translation: CAWQGGGEK. The whole CDR3 protein reads CAWQGGGEKLFF.

To note about this clone: The CDR3 end is not reached by the read, which stops 3 residues before it; the germline J gene fills it in. The chain is built from TRBV5-5 and TRBJ1-2, with D hard to call. The germline V gene encodes CDR1 SGHKS and CDR2 YYEKEE (reference sequence). CDR3 length equals 15 residues. The covered CDR3 bases are TGTGCCAGCAGCCCCGTGGTTCTAGCCCAAGAGACC. Translated: CASSPVVLAQET. The entire CDR3 protein reads CASSPVVLAQETYTF.

Notes on this clone: The read halts 3 residues ahead of the CDR3 end, with the missing end drawn from the germline J gene. The rearrangement links TRBV18 to TRBJ2-5; 8 nucleotides align to TRBD1. V shed 0 bases, J shed 5 bases, and the junction held 8 bases outside the gene matches. Germline V gives CDR1 KGHSH, CDR2 LQKENI. This CDR3 has 16 amino acids. This chain's CDR3 is CASSPPYGQGWETQYF. The DNA read from the CDR3 is TGTGCCAGCTCACCACCCTATGGACAGGGATGGGAGACC. The full variable domain, completed using reference TRBV18 and TRBJ2-5, is NAGVMQNPRHLVRRRGQEARLRCSPMKGHSHVYWYRQLPEEGLKFMVYLQKENIIDESGMPKERFSAEFPKEGPSILRIQQVVRGDSAAYFCASSPPYGQGWETQYFGPGTRLLVL.